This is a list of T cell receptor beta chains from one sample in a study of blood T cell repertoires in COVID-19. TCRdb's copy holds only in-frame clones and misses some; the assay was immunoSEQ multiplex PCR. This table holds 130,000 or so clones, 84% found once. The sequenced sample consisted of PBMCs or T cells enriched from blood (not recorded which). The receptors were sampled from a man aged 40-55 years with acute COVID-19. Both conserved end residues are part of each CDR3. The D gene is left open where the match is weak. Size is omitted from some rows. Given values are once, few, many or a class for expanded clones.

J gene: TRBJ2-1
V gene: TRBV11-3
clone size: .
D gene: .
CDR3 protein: CASSLGQGYNEQFF
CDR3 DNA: TGTGCCAGCAGCTTAGGCCAGGGGTACAATGAGCAGTTCTTC

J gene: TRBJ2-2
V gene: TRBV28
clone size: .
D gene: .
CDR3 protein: CASSFRGFPNTGELFF
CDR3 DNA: TGTGCCAGCAGTTTCCGAGGATTCCCGAACACCGGGGAGCTGTTTTTT

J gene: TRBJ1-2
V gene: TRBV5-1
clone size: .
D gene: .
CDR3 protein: CASSGPSPGLEGYTF
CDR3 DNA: TGCGCCAGCAGCGGACCGTCACCAGGGTTGGAGGGCTACACCTTC

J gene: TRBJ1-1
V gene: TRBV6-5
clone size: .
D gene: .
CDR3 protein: CATKGRGTTEAFF
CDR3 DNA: TGTGCCACCAAGGGCAGGGGTACGACTGAAGCTTTCTTT

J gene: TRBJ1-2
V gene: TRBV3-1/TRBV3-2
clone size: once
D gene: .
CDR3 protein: CASSQGEGFFYGYTF
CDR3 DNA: TGTGCCAGCAGCCAAGGAGAGGGTTTTTTCTATGGCTACACCTTC

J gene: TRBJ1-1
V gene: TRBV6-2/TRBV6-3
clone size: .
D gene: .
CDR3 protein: CASSLTGDTEAFF
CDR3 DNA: TGTGCCAGCAGTTTGACAGGCGACACTGAAGCTTTCTTT

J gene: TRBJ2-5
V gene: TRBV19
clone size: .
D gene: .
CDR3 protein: CASSPRSPAETQYF
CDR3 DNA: TGTGCCAGTAGTCCCCGGTCACCTGCGGAGACCCAGTACTTC

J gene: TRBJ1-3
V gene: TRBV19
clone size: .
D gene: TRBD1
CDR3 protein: CASSRTGAGNTIYF
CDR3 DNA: TGTGCCAGTAGTCGGACAGGGGCAGGAAACACCATATATTTT

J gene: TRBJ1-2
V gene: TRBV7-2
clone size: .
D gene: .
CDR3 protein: CASSLGGASNYGYTF
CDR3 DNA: TGTGCCAGCAGCTTAGGGGGAGCTTCTAACTATGGCTACACCTTC

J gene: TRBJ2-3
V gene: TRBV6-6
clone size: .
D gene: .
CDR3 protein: CASTRDGTDTQYF
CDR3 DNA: TGTGCCAGCACCAGGGATGGCACAGATACGCAGTATTTT

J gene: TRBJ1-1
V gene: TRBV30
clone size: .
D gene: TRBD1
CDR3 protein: CAWRPTGNTEAFF
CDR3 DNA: TGTGCCTGGAGGCCGACAGGGAATACTGAAGCTTTCTTT

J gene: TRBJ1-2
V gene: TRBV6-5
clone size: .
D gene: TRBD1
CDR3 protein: CASRATGNYGYTF
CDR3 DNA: TGTGCCAGCAGGGCGACAGGGAACTATGGCTACACCTTC

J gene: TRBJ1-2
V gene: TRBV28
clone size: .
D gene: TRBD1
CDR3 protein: CASSSGTVIDYGYTF
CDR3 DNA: TGTGCCAGCAGTTCCGGGACAGTAATTGACTATGGCTACACCTTC

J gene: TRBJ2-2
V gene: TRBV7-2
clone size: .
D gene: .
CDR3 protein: CASSLNQGNTGELFF
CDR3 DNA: TGTGCCAGCAGCCTTAATCAGGGAAACACCGGGGAGCTGTTTTTT

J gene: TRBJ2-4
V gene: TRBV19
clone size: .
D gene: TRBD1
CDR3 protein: CASSIDTGENIQYF
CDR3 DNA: TGTGCCAGTAGTATAGACACAGGGGAGAACATTCAGTACTTC

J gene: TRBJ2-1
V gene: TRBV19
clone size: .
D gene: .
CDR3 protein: CASSIGEVYNEQFF
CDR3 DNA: TGTGCCAGTAGTATAGGTGAGGTTTACAATGAGCAGTTCTTC

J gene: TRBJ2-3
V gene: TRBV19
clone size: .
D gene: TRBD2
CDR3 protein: CASSTGLAGGPTDTQYF
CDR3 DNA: TGTGCCAGTAGTACAGGACTAGCGGGAGGTCCCACAGATACGCAGTATTTT

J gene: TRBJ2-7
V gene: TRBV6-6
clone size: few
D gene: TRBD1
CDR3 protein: CASSRSRDSLYEQYF
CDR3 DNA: TGTGCCAGCAGCCGAAGCCGGGACAGTCTCTACGAGCAGTACTTC

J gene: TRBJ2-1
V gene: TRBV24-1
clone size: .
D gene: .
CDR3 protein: CATSDSGDNEQFF
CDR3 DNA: TGTGCCACCAGTGATTCGGGGGACAATGAGCAGTTCTTC

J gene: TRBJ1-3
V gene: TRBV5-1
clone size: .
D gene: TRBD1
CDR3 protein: CASSAGQGSGNTIYF
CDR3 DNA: TGCGCCAGCAGCGCGGGACAGGGGAGCGGAAACACCATATATTTT

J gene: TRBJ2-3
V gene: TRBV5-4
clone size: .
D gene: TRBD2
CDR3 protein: CASSPGTSGGAYTDTQYF
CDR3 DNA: TGTGCCAGCAGCCCCGGGACTAGCGGGGGCGCATACACAGATACGCAGTATTTT

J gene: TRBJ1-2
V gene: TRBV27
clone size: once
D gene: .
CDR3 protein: CASSALRGTGYTF
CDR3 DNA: TGTGCCAGCAGTGCCCTCAGGGGAACGGGCTACACCTTC

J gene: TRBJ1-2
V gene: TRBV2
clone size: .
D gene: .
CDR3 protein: CASRPGEIGYTF
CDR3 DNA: TGTGCCAGCAGACCAGGGGAAATAGGCTACACCTTC

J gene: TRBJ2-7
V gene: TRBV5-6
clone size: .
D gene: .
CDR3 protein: CASSTNPGIPGEQYF
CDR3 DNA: TGTGCCAGCAGCACAAATCCCGGGATCCCGGGCGAGCAGTACTTC

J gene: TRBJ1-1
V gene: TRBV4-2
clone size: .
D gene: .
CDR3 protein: CASSQEWQDTEAFF
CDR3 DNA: TGTGCCAGCAGCCAAGAGTGGCAGGACACTGAAGCTTTCTTT

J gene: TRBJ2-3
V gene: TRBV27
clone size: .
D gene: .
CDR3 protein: CASSLTNWDTQYF
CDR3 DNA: TGTGCCAGCAGTTTAACGAACTGGGATACGCAGTATTTT

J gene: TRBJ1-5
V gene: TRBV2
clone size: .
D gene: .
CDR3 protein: CASRPQISNQPQHF
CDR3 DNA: TGTGCCAGCAGACCTCAGATTAGCAATCAGCCCCAGCATTTT

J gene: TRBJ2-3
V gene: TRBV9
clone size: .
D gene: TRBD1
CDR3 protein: CASSIRQGSGTDTQYF
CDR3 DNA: TGTGCCAGCAGCATTCGACAGGGGTCTGGCACAGATACGCAGTATTTT

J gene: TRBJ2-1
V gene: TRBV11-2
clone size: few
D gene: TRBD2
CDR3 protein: CASSSPAAGDHNEQFF
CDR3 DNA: TGTGCCAGCAGCTCCCCGGCCGCGGGAGATCACAATGAGCAGTTCTTC

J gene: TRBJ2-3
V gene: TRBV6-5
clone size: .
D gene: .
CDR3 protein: CASSYRRGGDTQYF
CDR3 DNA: TGTGCCAGCAGTTACAGGAGGGGGGGTGATACGCAGTATTTT

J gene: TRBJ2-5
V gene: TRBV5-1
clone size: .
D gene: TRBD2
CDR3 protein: CASSSLTSGAEETQYF
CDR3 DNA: TGCGCCAGCAGCTCCTTGACTAGCGGGGCTGAAGAGACCCAGTACTTC

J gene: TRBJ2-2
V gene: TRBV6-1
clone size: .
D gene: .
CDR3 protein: CASSEQGGTGELFF
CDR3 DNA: TGTGCCAGCAGTGAACAGGGGGGCACCGGGGAGCTGTTTTTT

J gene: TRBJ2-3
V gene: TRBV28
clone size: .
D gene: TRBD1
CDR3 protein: CASSPTGGLLTDTQYF
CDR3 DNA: TGTGCCAGCAGCCCGACAGGGGGCCTCCTCACAGATACGCAGTATTTT

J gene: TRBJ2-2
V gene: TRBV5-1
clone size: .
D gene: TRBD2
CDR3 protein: CASSSGLAGVGELFF
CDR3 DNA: TGCGCCAGCAGCTCGGGACTAGCAGGAGTCGGGGAGCTGTTTTTT